Listed here are 15 T cell receptor beta chains from one sample, sequenced in a study of shared clonotypes between healthy human individuals. Profiled with immunoSEQ multiplex PCR; TCRdb holds only in-frame clones, not every one. The repertoire consists of some 690,000 clones, with less than 95% occurring once and the leading ten covering 30% to 40%. The sample taken for sequencing was memory CD8+ T cells from PBMCs. The sample's subset: CD45RO+ cells pooled with CCR7-negative TemRA cells. These receptors were taken from a man aged 18 to 30 in good health. Some clones in this sample may be carry-over from other donors' samples.

The rearrangement links TRBV4-3 to TRBJ2-7; D unclear. Per the germline V gene, CDR1 is LGHNA and CDR2 is YSLEER. This CDR3 contains 13 residues. Trimming stripped 4 bases from V and 6 bases from J, with 13 bases between. The CDR3 sequence: CASSLDRWVEQYF. In DNA form, the CDR3 reads TGCGCCAGCAGCCTGGACCGGTGGGTCGAGCAGTACTTC.

V usage is TRBV10-2 and J usage is TRBJ1-2; D perhaps matches TRBD1 (5 bases). This CDR3 contains 15 residues. The germline V gene encodes CDR1 WSHSY and CDR2 SAAADI. The V end lost 7 bases, the J end lost 7 bases, and 22 bases lay between the germline ends. The CDR3 here is CASTTLARGEGGYTF. CDR3 nucleotides: TGCGCCAGCACCACCCTGGCTAGGGGAGAAGGTGGCTACACCTTC.

The DNA of the CDR3 is TGTGCCAGCAGCCATCACCCGGGACAGGGGAACACCGGGGAGCTGTTTTTT. As protein: CASSHHPGQGNTGELFF. The chain links TRBV9 to TRBJ2-2; 9 bases fit TRBD1. Looked up from germline, CDR1 is SGDLS and CDR2 is YYNGEE. The CDR3 is 17 residues long. The junction had 8 bases not matched to a gene; V was cut back by 4 bases and J by 1 base.

The chain has TRBV7-2 and TRBJ2-1; 9 nucleotides agree with TRBD2. Germline V lookup: CDR1 SGHTA, CDR2 FQGNSA. V was pared by 1 base and J by 7 bases, with 2 bases of the junction left unmatched. This CDR3 region has 14 residues. CDR3 protein: CASSLGAGGNEQFF. DNA of the CDR3: TGTGCCAGCAGCTTAGGAGCGGGAGGTAATGAGCAGTTCTTC.

The J gene is TRBJ1-5, the V gene TRBV19; D possibly corresponds to TRBD1 (5 bases). The CDR3 loop spans 14 amino acids. Germline CDR1 reads LNHDA; CDR2 reads SQIVND (reference sequence). Trimming removed 8 bases at V and 6 bases at J, with 17 bases between. CDR3 loop: CASGQWGYSQPQHF. The CDR3 DNA is TGTGCCAGTGGCCAGTGGGGGTACAGTCAGCCCCAGCATTTT.

This chain joins TRBV18 and TRBJ2-7; no firm D call. Germline values: CDR1 KGHSH, CDR2 LQKENI. The CDR3 sequence is 16 residues long. V was shortened by 3 bases and J by 2 bases, with 17 bases between the two germline ends. In nucleotides, the CDR3 is TGTGCCAGCTCACCGGTTCTTACGGGTATAACCTACGAGCAGTACTTC. Amino acids: CASSPVLTGITYEQYF.

V gene TRBV5-5 combines with J gene TRBJ2-6; D tentatively fits TRBD1 or TRBD2 (5 bases each). Trimming cost V 0 bases and J 6 bases, with 10 bases left between them. The germline gives CDR1 SGHKS, CDR2 YYEKEE (reference sequence). This CDR3 contains 15 residues. CDR3 nucleotide sequence: TGTGCCAGCAGCTTGGCCGGGGCTTTGGCCAACGTCCTGACTTTC. Residues: CASSLAGALANVLTF. The variable domain in full, with the rest retrieved from reference TRBV5-5 and TRBJ2-6, is DAGVTQSPTHLIKTRGQQVTLRCSPISGHKSVSWYQQVLGQGPQFIFQYYEKEERGRGNFPDRFSARQFPNYSSELNVNALLLGDSALYLCASSLAGALANVLTFGAGSRLTVL.

V usage is TRBV20-1 and J usage is TRBJ1-2; D unclear. V dropped 5 bases and J dropped 4 bases, with 2 bases sitting between them. The CDR3 runs 9 residues. From germline, CDR1 is DFQATT and CDR2 SNEGSKA (reference sequence). CDR3 residues: CSARYGYTF. CDR3 nucleotide sequence: TGCAGTGCTCGCTATGGCTACACCTTC.

The chain joins TRBV7-2 to TRBJ2-1; D unresolved. V dropped 5 bases and J dropped 2 bases, with 13 bases sitting between them. The CDR3 contains 15 residues. Germline-derived CDR1 and CDR2 are SGHTA and FQGNSA. The CDR3 spells CASSPRPNPYNEQFF. CDR3 in DNA: TGTGCCAGCAGCCCGAGGCCAAATCCCTACAATGAGCAGTTCTTC.

The rearrangement links TRBV9 to TRBJ2-2, with 7 bases fitting TRBD1. Germline V gene sequence: CDR1 SGDLS, CDR2 YYNGEE. V dropped 0 bases and J dropped 3; count of bases not matched to a gene: 2. The CDR3 covers 15 residues. As DNA, the CDR3 is TGTGCCAGCAGCGTAGATACAGGGGACACCGGGGAGCTGTTTTTT. This encodes CASSVDTGDTGELFF.

The chain has TRBV21-1 and TRBJ1-5. TRBV21-1 is flagged as a pseudogene. This CDR3 contains 17 residues. This chain's CDR3 is CASSTVGQAPSNQPQHF. In DNA form, the CDR3 reads TGTGCCAGCAGCACCGTCGGGCAGGCGCCTAGCAATCAGCCCCAGCATTTT.

The genes are TRBV7-9 and TRBJ2-7; D unclear. Germline-derived CDR1 and CDR2 are SEHNR and FQNEAQ (reference sequence). Trimming removed 1 base from V and 2 bases from J, with 18 bases in between. This CDR3 has 17 amino acids. The CDR3 loop is CASSLGMIPLLTYEQYF. For the CDR3, the DNA is TGTGCCAGCAGCTTAGGGATGATACCCCTGCTTACCTACGAGCAGTACTTC.

The table lists this clone with a count of one. This chain uses TRBV5-1 with TRBJ2-1; 11 bases align to TRBD2. Germline-derived CDR1 and CDR2 are SGHRS and YFSETQ. The CDR3 is 14 amino acids. V gave up 4 bases and J gave up 6 bases; unmatched junction bases: 3. The CDR3 sequence: CASSDSGRGNEQFF. In nucleotides, the CDR3 is TGCGCCAGCAGCGATAGCGGGAGGGGCAATGAGCAGTTCTTC.

The V call is TRBV7-7, the J call TRBJ2-2, with D tentatively TRBD1 or TRBD2 (6 bases each). CDR3 length: 17 residues. Germline V lookup: CDR1 SSHAT, CDR2 FNYEAQ (reference sequence). Trimming took 0 bases from V and 0 from J, leaving 11 bases between them. CDR3 DNA sequence: TGTGCCAGCAGCTTAGCGAGGGGGGCCGCGAACACCGGGGAGCTGTTTTTT. Protein: CASSLARGAANTGELFF.

In DNA form, the CDR3 reads TGCAGCGTTGATCTCCCGGGACAGGGCTACTACGAGCAGTACTTC. This codes for CSVDLPGQGYYEQYF. The V and J genes are TRBV29-1 and TRBJ2-5; 9 bases are a match to TRBD1. The assigned J gene may be wrong: the sequence end matches TRBJ2-7 better. CDR3 length: 15 residues. Germline-derived CDR1 and CDR2 are SQVTM and ANQGSEA.